One and the same sample provided the 26 T cell receptor beta chains below, sequenced in a study of breast tumors, draining lymph nodes, adjacent tissues. The lymph nodes were axillary draining lymph nodes from breast cancer patients. One entry per CDR3 protein, called by TCRdb with MiXCR from the multiplex PCR reads. This sample has some 150,000 distinct CDR3 sequences; roughly a third occur once, and the top ten carry over 3.5%. Specimen: axillary lymph node tissue. Receptors originate from a female donor with breast cancer. Some clones in this sample may be carry-over from other donors' samples.

This clonotype was detected many times. The chain links TRBV4-2 to TRBJ1-6, with TRBD1 identical over 7 bases. CDR1 LGHNA and CDR2 YNFKEQ come from the germline V gene. CDR3 size: 15 residues. Trimming took 0 bases from V and 8 from J; bases not matched to a gene: 4. The CDR3 protein is CASSQDRDRDSPLHF. CDR3 bases: TGTGCCAGCAGCCAAGATCGCGACAGGGATTCACCCCTCCACTTT.

A remark on this clonotype: Germline and junction disagree at one end, which may indicate a read error. This chain uses TRBV9 with TRBJ1-2, with D unresolved. The V gene's germline CDR1 is SGDLS and CDR2 YYNGEE. The CDR3 loop spans 16 amino acids. The CDR3 DNA reads as TGTGTCAGCAGCGTATCTTCCTCCCCCGGGCCAGATGCCTACACCTTC. As protein: CVSSVSSSPGPDAYTF.

This clonotype was picked up many times. The chain couples TRBV5-1 to TRBJ2-2; 8 nucleotides match TRBD2. Germline CDR1 reads SGHRS; CDR2 reads YFSETQ. Losses at the gene ends were 2 bases for V and 0 bases for J; bases not matched to a gene: 0. The CDR3 sequence is 15 residues long. As DNA, the CDR3 is TGCGCCAGCAGCTTTAGCGGGGCGAACACCGGGGAGCTGTTTTTT. Its protein is CASSFSGANTGELFF.

In this sample, this clonotype turned up many times. The V call is TRBV5-1, the J call TRBJ2-5, with 12 bases aligning to TRBD2. V lost 4 bases to trimming and J lost 5 bases; unmatched junction nucleotides: 6. From germline, CDR1 is SGHRS and CDR2 YFSETQ. The CDR3 spans 15 residues. The CDR3 region has the DNA TGCGCCAGCAGCCGACTAGCGGGGGCCGGGGAGACCCAGTACTTC. It codes for CASSRLAGAGETQYF.

V usage is TRBV24-1 and J usage is TRBJ2-3, with 8 bases that match TRBD1. V was pared by 9 bases and J by 2 bases, with 15 bases of the junction left unmatched. Germline V gene sequence: CDR1 KGHDR, CDR2 SFDVKD. The CDR3 extends over 17 amino acids. DNA of the CDR3: TGTGCCACCTCGGGGGACAGGAGCAGCTACATCACAGATACGCAGTATTTT. This sequence encodes CATSGDRSSYITDTQYF.

Regarding this clonotype: A single base separates this from a much larger clone, so it may be a read error. V usage is TRBV4-3 and J usage is TRBJ1-2, with D hard to call. Per germline, CDR1 LGHNA and CDR2 YSLEER. The CDR3 runs 16 residues. V lost 2 bases and J lost 3, with 16 bases in between. The CDR3: CASSQSPRDFYYGYTF. In nucleotides, the CDR3 is TGCGCCAGCAGCCAATCCCCTCGGGATTTCTACTATGGCTACACCTTC.

Many counts were recorded for this clonotype. This sequence joins TRBV9 and TRBJ2-1; 10 nucleotides line up with TRBD1. CDR3 length: 15 residues. Looked up from germline, CDR1 is SGDLS and CDR2 is YYNGEE. The V segment lost 0 bases and the J segment 5 bases; nucleotides outside the gene matches: 2. Here the CDR3 DNA reads TGTGCCAGCAGCGTAGTTGGGACAGGGGACAATGAGCAGTTCTTC. Translating it yields CASSVVGTGDNEQFF. Full variable domain (remainder filled in from reference TRBV9 and TRBJ2-1): DSGVTQTPKHLITATGQRVTLRCSPRSGDLSVYWYQQSLDQGLQFLIQYYNGEERAKGNILERFSAQQFPDLHSELNLSSLELGDSALYFCASSVVGTGDNEQFFGPGTRLTVL.

This clonotype was counted many times. At one end, the junction sequence differs from germline, possibly due to a read error. This chain connects TRBV20-1 to TRBJ2-7, with D hard to call. Per the germline V gene, CDR1 is DFQATT and CDR2 is SNEGSKA (reference sequence). The CDR3 runs 13 residues. This CDR3 is CSKYGTSSHEQYF. CDR3 nucleotide sequence: TGCAGTAAATACGGAACATCCTCCCACGAGCAGTACTTC.

This clonotype occurred many times. This chain uses TRBV5-6 with TRBJ1-5, with TRBD1 identical over 7 bases. The V and J ends lost 3 bases and 3 bases, in that order; junction bases with no gene match: 6. The CDR3 extends over 15 amino acids. The V gene's germline CDR1 is SGHDT and CDR2 YYEEEE. The CDR3 coding sequence is TGTGCCAGCAGCTATCAGGGGGTCCCCAATCAGCCCCAGCATTTT. This encodes CASSYQGVPNQPQHF. The full variable domain, with the rest looked up from reference TRBV5-6 and TRBJ1-5, is DAGVTQSPTHLIKTRGQQVTLRCSPKSGHDTVSWYQQALGQGPQFIFQYYEEEERQRGNFPDRFSGHQFPNYSSELNVNALLLGDSALYLCASSYQGVPNQPQHFGDGTRLSIL.

In its sample, this clonotype was seen many times. This rearrangement joins TRBV19 to TRBJ2-5; 7 bases fit TRBD1. Looked up from germline, CDR1 is LNHDA and CDR2 is SQIVND (reference sequence). Losses at the gene ends were 9 bases for V and 4 bases for J; bases not matched to a gene: 14. The CDR3 has 15 amino acids. Written as DNA, the CDR3 is TGTGCCAGCAAGTTAGGGGGCGCGATCTCAGAGACCCAGTACTTC. Translating it yields CASKLGGAISETQYF.

The chain combines TRBV6-2 or TRBV6-3 with TRBJ1-5, with D possibly TRBD1 on 5 matching bases. The length of the CDR3 is 14 residues. Germline CDR1 is MNHEY and CDR2 is SVGEGT. Trimming shortened V by 5 bases and J by 8 bases, and 16 bases separated the two germline ends. CDR3 residues: CASSHRQGREPQHF. The CDR3 DNA is TGTGCCAGCAGTCACCGGCAGGGAAGGGAGCCCCAGCATTTT.

This clonotype was observed at least ten times. The chain has TRBV20-1 and TRBJ2-7, with unresolved D. Germline CDR1 reads DFQATT; CDR2 reads SNEGSKA (reference sequence). V was shortened by 4 bases and J by 0 bases, with 13 bases between the two germline ends. The CDR3 has 14 residues. The CDR3 nucleotides read TGCAGTGCTACCAAAAAGAACCCCTCCTACGAGCAGTACTTC. Amino acids: CSATKKNPSYEQYF.

In the case of this clonotype: With a much larger clone just one base away, this may be a read error. The V call is TRBV6-2 or TRBV6-3, the J call TRBJ2-7; D may correspond to TRBD1 or TRBD2 (6 bases each). The CDR3 spans 12 residues. V lost 5 bases to trimming and J lost 6 bases, with 11 bases between them. The germline gives CDR1 MNHEY, CDR2 SVGEGT. The DNA for the CDR3 is TGTGCCAGCAGTCACGAGGGGGGCGAGCAGTACTTC. Translating gives CASSHEGGEQYF.

This clonotype was observed many times. DNA of the CDR3: TGTGCCAGCAGTCCGGTGGCTAGCGGGGGTTACGAGCAGTACTTC. This encodes CASSPVASGGYEQYF. The gene calls are TRBV5-6 and TRBJ2-7, with 10 bases matching TRBD2. The length of the CDR3 is 15 residues. Germline values: CDR1 SGHDT, CDR2 YYEEEE. V was clipped by 5 bases and J by 4 bases; unmatched bases: 9. Together with reference TRBV5-6 and TRBJ2-7, the CDR3 gives the full variable domain: DAGVTQSPTHLIKTRGQQVTLRCSPKSGHDTVSWYQQALGQGPQFIFQYYEEEERQRGNFPDRFSGHQFPNYSSELNVNALLLGDSALYLCASSPVASGGYEQYFGPGTRLTVT.

This clonotype was counted between two and nine times. The chain employs TRBV27 and TRBJ2-3; tentatively, D is TRBD2 (5 bases). V gave up 6 bases and J gave up 11 bases, with 21 bases separating them. The CDR3 sequence is 14 residues long. In germline, CDR1 is MNHEY, CDR2 SMNVEV (reference sequence). CDR3 residues: CASRVQGLFNEQYF. The CDR3 nucleotides read TGTGCCAGCAGGGTGCAAGGACTGTTCAATGAGCAGTATTTT.

The table lists this clonotype with many counts. The genes are TRBV20-1 and TRBJ1-2; D is ambiguous. V lost 3 bases to trimming and J lost 3 bases, with 14 bases between them. CDR3 size: 14 residues. Germline-derived CDR1 and CDR2 are DFQATT and SNEGSKA (reference sequence). The chain's CDR3 is CSASPRALHYGYTF. The CDR3 DNA follows: TGCAGTGCTAGTCCCCGGGCCTTACACTATGGCTACACCTTC.

This clonotype was counted at least ten times. A much larger clone lies a single base off, so this may be a read error. The chain combines TRBV20-1 with TRBJ2-7; unclear D gene. The ends were cut back, 6 bases at V and 6 bases at J, with 21 bases in the middle. The CDR3 totals 14 residues. Germline-derived CDR1 and CDR2 are DFQATT and SNEGSKA (reference sequence). The CDR3 sequence is CSAPPKVGRSEQYF. The DNA of the CDR3 is TGCAGTGCCCCACCTAAGGTCGGTCGGTCCGAGCAGTACTTC.

In its sample, this clonotype was seen many times. The chain carries TRBV24-1 and TRBJ2-5, with a possible D match to TRBD2 (6 bases). Germline assignment: CDR1 KGHDR and CDR2 SFDVKD. The CDR3 has 14 residues. The germline V and J ends were trimmed by 2 bases and 7 bases, with 13 bases remaining between them. CDR3 DNA: TGTGCCACCAGTGATTCCCCGGGGGACGGGACCCAGTACTTC. Protein: CATSDSPGDGTQYF.

Worth noting for this clonotype: The junction and the germline gene differ at one end; a read error may be behind it. The V gene is TRBV5-1, the J gene TRBJ1-6, with D possibly TRBD1 on 5 matching bases. Germline V gives CDR1 SGHRS, CDR2 YFSETQ. The CDR3 length is 18 residues. The CDR3 DNA is TGTGCCAGCAGCTTGGGTGGGGGGTCAAGCTCCTATAATCCGCCCCTCCACTTT. As protein: CASSLGGGSSSYNPPLHF.

This clonotype was counted only a few times. The genes are TRBV6-2 or TRBV6-3 and TRBJ1-6; the match to TRBD1 covers 10 bases. The V gene end was trimmed by 7 bases and the J gene end by 10 bases; junction bases not matched to a gene: 7. The CDR3 extends over 14 amino acids. CDR1 MNHEY and CDR2 SVGEGT come from the germline V gene. CDR3 protein: CASNRQGAGSPLHF. For the CDR3, the DNA is TGTGCCAGCAATCGACAGGGGGCTGGCTCACCCCTCCACTTT.

This clonotype has a count of ten or more. The junction differs from germline at one of its ends, possibly a read error. The DNA of the CDR3 is TGTGCTAGCAGCTTAGGAGGGGCGGGGACCGGGGAGCTGTTTTTT. It translates to CASSLGGAGTGELFF. This chain joins TRBV7-7 and TRBJ2-2; TRBD2 might be the D (6 bases). Germline CDR1 is SSHAT and CDR2 is FNYEAQ (reference sequence). There are 15 residues in the CDR3.

There are many counts of this clonotype. This chain joins TRBV2 and TRBJ2-1; 12 positions agree with TRBD2. V was pared by 6 bases and J by 9 bases, with 9 bases of the junction left unmatched. The germline CDR1 and CDR2 sequences are SNHLY and FYNNEI. CDR3 length equals 15 residues. The CDR3: CASSVTSGSSFEQFF. The CDR3 DNA reads as TGTGCCAGCAGCGTGACTAGCGGGAGTAGCTTTGAGCAGTTCTTC. The whole variable domain, remainder taken from reference TRBV2 and TRBJ2-1, is EPEVTQTPSHQVTQMGQEVILRCVPISNHLYFYWYRQILGQKVEFLVSFYNNEISEKSEIFDDQFSVERPDGSNFTLKIRSTKLEDSAMYFCASSVTSGSSFEQFFGPGTRLTVL.

This clonotype has at least ten counts. The chain combines TRBV30 with TRBJ2-7; D is ambiguous. The CDR3 runs to 11 residues. In germline, CDR1 is GTSNPN, CDR2 SVGIG (reference sequence). Trimming left V 7 bases short and J 0 bases short, with 7 bases between. The DNA of the CDR3 is TGTGCCTTACTAAGCTCCTACGAGCAGTACTTC. The encoded protein is CALLSSYEQYF.

This clonotype occurred many times. V gene TRBV30 combines with J gene TRBJ1-2, with unresolved D. V was shortened by 4 bases and J by 1 base, with 13 bases between the two germline ends. CDR3 length: 14 residues. Looked up from germline, CDR1 is GTSNPN and CDR2 is SVGIG (reference sequence). In nucleotides, the CDR3 is TGTGCCTGGATCACAGAAAACCGTAACTATGGCTACACCTTC. Protein product: CAWITENRNYGYTF.

This clonotype was picked up a small number of times. This sequence joins TRBV9 and TRBJ1-1; D ambiguous. The V and J ends lost 6 bases and 2 bases respectively, with 20 bases between them. This CDR3 contains 16 residues. Germline loops: CDR1 SGDLS, CDR2 YYNGEE. The CDR3 nucleotides are TGTGCCAGCAACGGGGTCGTTTTGTTTACTAACACTGAAGCTTTCTTT. Translation gives CASNGVVLFTNTEAFF.

V gene TRBV7-2 combines with J gene TRBJ1-1; D is ambiguous. This CDR3 region has 13 residues. V shed 7 bases and J shed 1 base, with 10 bases lying between them. Looked up from germline, CDR1 is SGHTA and CDR2 is FQGNSA. The CDR3 sequence is CASKEGRNTEAFF. CDR3 DNA sequence: TGTGCCAGCAAGGAGGGCAGGAACACTGAAGCTTTCTTT.